This is a list of T cell receptor beta chains from one sample in a study of T cells in Graves' hyperthyroidism and ophthalmopathy. One entry per CDR3 protein results from TCRdb running MiXCR on the multiplex PCR reads. The sample lists 650,000 to 850,000 distinct CDR3 sequences, 18% seen once, with over 15% in the top ten. Sequenced material: blood. These receptors were obtained from a woman in her 50s with Graves' hyperthyroidism that later progressed to Graves' ophthalmopathy. Each CDR3 is given with its conserved first and last residue. D genes are given only for firm matches. Expanded clones get a size class; other rows say once, few or many, or leave the size out.

j_gene,abundance,d_gene,v_gene,CDR3aa,CDR3nt
TRBJ2-5,-,TRBD1,TRBV7-3,CASSPQTGEWEETQYF,TGTGCCAGCAGCCCCCAAACAGGGGAGTGGGAAGAGACCCAGTACTTC
TRBJ2-1,few,-,TRBV6-4,CASSDRLTSYNEQFF,TGTGCCAGCAGTGACAGACTAACCTCCTACAATGAGCAGTTCTTC
TRBJ1-2,-,TRBD1,TRBV20-1,CSATIGQGGGYGYTF,TGCAGTGCTACCATAGGACAGGGGGGTGGCTATGGCTACACCTTC
TRBJ1-1,-,-,TRBV6-2/TRBV6-3,CASKQQGHIEAFF,TGTGCCAGCAAGCAACAAGGCCATATTGAAGCTTTCTTT
TRBJ2-3,many,TRBD2,TRBV3-1,CASSQALAGSLTDTQYF,TGTGCCAGCAGCCAAGCGCTAGCGGGGTCCCTCACAGATACGCAGTATTTT
TRBJ1-2,few,-,TRBV12-3/TRBV12-4,CASTPSDNYGYTF,TGTGCCAGCACGCCCTCGGATAACTATGGCTACACCTTC
TRBJ1-4,many,-,TRBV6-1,CASSALRSTNEKLFF,TGTGCCAGCAGTGCACTCAGATCAACTAATGAAAAACTGTTTTTT
TRBJ2-7,-,TRBD1,TRBV7-2,CASSLGQGLDEQYF,TGTGCCAGCAGCTTGGGACAGGGGTTGGACGAGCAGTACTTC
TRBJ1-1,many,TRBD1,TRBV18,CASSPGGQRNTEAFF,TGTGCCAGCTCACCAGGGGGACAGAGGAACACTGAAGCTTTCTTT
TRBJ2-1,many,TRBD2,TRBV2,CASSVRRGGDEQFF,TGTGCCAGCAGTGTAAGGCGGGGGGGCGATGAGCAGTTCTTC
TRBJ2-3,few,-,TRBV19,CASRRWGSSTDTQYF,TGTGCCAGTAGGAGGTGGGGGTCTAGCACAGATACGCAGTATTTT
TRBJ1-2,-,-,TRBV10-3,CAISESKGSYGYTF,TGTGCCATCAGTGAGTCGAAAGGTAGCTATGGCTACACCTTC
TRBJ1-4,many,-,TRBV11-2,CASSLTVREGEKLFF,TGTGCCAGCAGCTTGACAGTACGGGAGGGTGAAAAACTGTTTTTT
TRBJ1-6,few,-,TRBV7-6,CASSLNTEVNSPLHF,TGTGCCAGCAGCTTAAATACAGAAGTTAATTCACCCCTCCACTTT
TRBJ2-3,-,-,TRBV6-1,CATNSGTADTDTQYF,TGTGCCACCAACTCCGGGACGGCTGACACAGATACGCAGTATTTT
TRBJ1-6,many,-,TRBV18,CASSQVRRANSPLHF,TGTGCCAGCTCACAAGTTAGGAGGGCTAATTCACCCCTCCACTTT
TRBJ2-5,-,-,TRBV3-1,CASSRPHRTDGETQYF,TGTGCCAGCAGCCGCCCCCACCGGACCGACGGGGAGACCCAGTACTTC
TRBJ2-2,many,TRBD1,TRBV12-3/TRBV12-4,CASSLMEAGGTGELFF,TGTGCCAGCAGTTTAATGGAGGCAGGGGGAACCGGGGAGCTGTTTTTT
TRBJ1-3,few,-,TRBV27,CASSTNPTSSGNTIYF,TGTGCCAGCAGCACAAACCCTACTAGTTCTGGAAACACCATATATTTT
TRBJ2-1,many,-,TRBV2,CASSATDIQGNEQFF,TGTGCCAGCAGTGCGACTGATATACAGGGCAATGAGCAGTTCTTC
TRBJ2-5,many,-,TRBV10-2,CASSESTGQETQYF,TGCGCCAGCAGTGAGTCGACAGGCCAAGAGACCCAGTACTTC
TRBJ2-6,-,-,TRBV3-1,CASNQGQGANVLTF,TGTGCCAGCAACCAAGGGCAAGGGGCCAACGTCCTGACTTTC
TRBJ2-1,few,TRBD1,TRBV5-1,CASSLRPGGEQFF,TGCGCCAGCAGCTTGCGGCCAGGGGGCGAGCAGTTCTTC
TRBJ2-2,-,-,TRBV19,CASSRYRNTGELFF,TGTGCCAGTAGTAGGTACAGGAACACCGGGGAGCTGTTTTTT
TRBJ2-7,-,TRBD1,TRBV29-1,CSVGPGTGVYEQYF,TGCAGCGTAGGGCCCGGGACAGGGGTGTACGAGCAGTACTTC
TRBJ1-5,few,-,TRBV6-5,CASSYRREVEPQHF,TGTGCCAGCAGTTATCGACGGGAAGTGGAGCCCCAGCATTTT
TRBJ1-2,-,TRBD1,TRBV5-6,CASSPTGSSYTF,TGTGCCAGCAGCCCGACAGGGTCGAGCTACACCTTC
TRBJ1-2,-,TRBD1,TRBV7-9,CASSSDRVGYTF,TGTGCCAGCAGCTCGGACAGGGTGGGCTACACCTTC
TRBJ1-5,many,-,TRBV27,CASSLHLSNQPQHF,TGTGCCAGCAGTTTACACCTTAGCAATCAGCCCCAGCATTTT
TRBJ2-5,many,-,TRBV20-1,CSARGGNYQETQYF,TGCAGTGCTAGGGGGGGTAACTACCAAGAGACCCAGTACTTC
TRBJ2-3,many,TRBD2,TRBV11-2,CASSLEVAGVSTDTQYF,TGTGCCAGCAGCTTAGAGGTAGCGGGGGTAAGCACAGATACGCAGTATTTT
TRBJ1-1,-,-,TRBV27,CTSSFGGEGAGNTEAFF,TGTACCAGCAGTTTCGGGGGGGAAGGGGCTGGGAACACTGAAGCTTTCTTT
TRBJ1-1,few,-,TRBV19,CAADSGLNTEAFF,TGTGCCGCAGATAGCGGCTTGAACACTGAAGCTTTCTTT
TRBJ2-4,-,-,TRBV4-1,CASSQVAHKPIAKNIQYF,TGCGCCAGCAGCCAAGTTGCTCACAAGCCTATAGCCAAAAACATTCAGTACTTC
TRBJ1-2,many,-,TRBV9,CATTPYVGTNYGYTF,TGTGCCACCACCCCGTACGTGGGGACAAACTATGGCTACACCTTC
TRBJ1-2,-,-,TRBV20-1,CSARLTENYGYTF,TGCAGTGCTAGATTGACCGAAAACTATGGCTACACCTTC
TRBJ1-1,few,-,TRBV11-2,CASSLGRGGRLNTEAFF,TGTGCCAGCAGCTTAGGACGCGGGGGCAGACTGAACACTGAAGCTTTCTTT
TRBJ2-3,few,-,TRBV24-1,CATSDHIYLSTDTQYF,TGTGCCACCAGTGATCACATTTACCTAAGCACAGATACGCAGTATTTT
TRBJ2-5,many,TRBD1,TRBV10-1,CARWTGQGEKETQYF,TGCGCCAGATGGACCGGACAGGGGGAAAAAGAGACCCAGTACTTC
TRBJ1-6,many,-,TRBV7-8,CASSFSGSSYNSPLHF,TGTGCCAGCAGCTTTTCAGGGAGCTCCTATAATTCACCCCTCCACTTT
TRBJ2-3,-,-,TRBV4-1,CASSPGRGQGSDTQYF,TGCGCCAGCAGCCCTGGTCGCGGGCAGGGGTCAGATACGCAGTATTTT
TRBJ1-5,-,-,TRBV3-1,CASSQEPAGGQPQHF,TGTGCCAGCAGCCAAGAACCCGCTGGAGGTCAGCCCCAGCATTTT
TRBJ2-7,-,-,TRBV9,CASSVASDPSYEQYF,TGTGCCAGCAGCGTAGCCTCTGACCCCTCCTACGAGCAGTACTTC
TRBJ2-1,few,-,TRBV27,CASSFSGTRILNEQFF,TGTGCCAGCAGTTTTAGTGGGACCCGGATTCTGAATGAGCAGTTCTTC
TRBJ1-2,many,-,TRBV3-1,CASSQVSRATNYGYTF,TGTGCCAGCAGCCAAGTTAGCCGCGCGACTAACTATGGCTACACCTTC
TRBJ2-7,-,-,TRBV11-2,CASSPRTTLLYEQYF,TGTGCCAGCAGCCCCCGGACTACTTTACTCTACGAGCAGTACTTC
TRBJ1-4,-,-,TRBV10-1,CARIWGAATNEKLFF,TGCGCCAGGATATGGGGCGCAGCAACTAATGAAAAACTGTTTTTT
TRBJ1-4,-,TRBD1,TRBV19,CASSKDRGGKLFF,TGTGCCAGTAGTAAGGACAGGGGAGGGAAACTGTTTTTT
TRBJ2-3,many,-,TRBV3-1,CASSQEVDRGPPYF,TGTGCCAGCAGCCAAGAGGTCGACCGGGGTCCGCCGTATTTT
TRBJ2-3,few,-,TRBV18,CATGRGLNTDTQYF,TGTGCCACCGGGAGAGGGCTTAATACAGATACGCAGTATTTT
TRBJ2-2,few,TRBD1,TRBV20-1,CSARAPGQATNTGELFF,TGCAGTGCTAGGGCCCCGGGACAGGCGACGAACACCGGGGAGCTGTTTTTT
TRBJ2-1,-,TRBD2,TRBV6-9,CASSYLLAGGLNEQFF,TGTGCCAGCAGTTATCTTCTAGCGGGGGGTCTGAATGAGCAGTTCTTC
TRBJ2-2,few,-,TRBV6-4,CATAGLRAGELFF,TGTGCCACCGCCGGCCTGCGGGCCGGGGAGCTGTTTTTT
TRBJ1-1,few,-,TRBV2,CASTDGRGGGTEAFF,TGTGCCAGCACCGATGGGAGGGGAGGGGGGACTGAAGCTTTCTTT
TRBJ1-1,many,-,TRBV20-1,CSAAGNLNTEAFF,TGCAGTGCGGCCGGGAACCTGAACACTGAAGCTTTCTTT
TRBJ2-2,-,TRBD1,TRBV29-1,CSGGQGQPGELFF,TGCAGCGGGGGACAGGGGCAACCCGGGGAGCTGTTTTTT
TRBJ2-7,-,-,TRBV7-9,CASSSPRRQGSSYEQYF,TGTGCCAGCAGTTCTCCCAGACGGCAGGGCAGCTCCTACGAGCAGTACTTC